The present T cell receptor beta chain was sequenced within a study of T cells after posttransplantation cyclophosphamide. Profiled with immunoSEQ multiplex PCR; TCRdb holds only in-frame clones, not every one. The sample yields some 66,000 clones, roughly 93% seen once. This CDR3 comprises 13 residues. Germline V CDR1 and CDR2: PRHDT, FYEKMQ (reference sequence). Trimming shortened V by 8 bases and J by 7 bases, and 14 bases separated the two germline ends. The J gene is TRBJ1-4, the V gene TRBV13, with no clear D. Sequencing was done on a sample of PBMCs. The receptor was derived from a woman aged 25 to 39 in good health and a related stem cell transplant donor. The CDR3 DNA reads TGTGCCAGCGGCCTGAGGGCCGGTGAAAAACTGTTTTTT. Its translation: CASGLRAGEKLFF.